This passage covers 23 T cell receptor beta chains from one sample sequenced in a study of OX40 agonist ivuxolimab in advanced cancers. Preparation of the library involved the immunoSEQ multiplex PCR assay. Entries here come from immuneACCESS through TCRdb and include only in-frame sequences with V and J called. Some clones fail to appear in such tables; in the studies checked, an unresolved V gene covers under half of the shortfall, and the cause of the remainder is unknown. The sample profile shows 57,000 or so clones; approximately 92% of them were found once. The top ten constitute about 0.59% of the sample. The sample in question was CD4+ or CD8+ T cells sorted from blood, obtained in a trial of the OX40 agonist ivuxolimab. The receptor set was obtained from an adult with an advanced solid tumor such as melanoma, head and neck, liver or kidney cancer.

The chain has TRBV19 and TRBJ2-5; D possibly uses TRBD1 or TRBD2 (6 bases each). This CDR3 region has 16 residues. The germline V gene encodes CDR1 LNHDA and CDR2 SQIVND (reference sequence). Trimming took off 0 bases at V and 5 bases at J, with 16 bases between the two ends. Here the CDR3 DNA reads TGTGCCAGTAGTATAGATCCTCGGGGGCCGCGGGAGACCCAGTACTTC. It specifies CASSIDPRGPRETQYF.

The rearrangement links TRBV9 to TRBJ1-4; 9 nucleotides align to TRBD1. Germline loops: CDR1 SGDLS, CDR2 YYNGEE. CDR3 length equals 15 residues. Trimming cost V 3 bases and J 7 bases; bases outside gene matches: 7. CDR3 nucleotide sequence: TGTGCCAGCAGCGGCCGGGACAGGGTAACTGAAAAACTGTTTTTT. Translation gives CASSGRDRVTEKLFF.

This sequence joins TRBV11-1 and TRBJ2-5; D is unresolved. This CDR3 region has 11 residues. Trimming left V 4 bases short and J 5 bases short, with 5 bases between. Germline V CDR1 and CDR2: SGHAT, FQDESV (reference sequence). The CDR3 sequence is CASSSGETQYF. CDR3 bases: TGTGCCAGCAGCTCCGGGGAGACCCAGTACTTC.

The V call is TRBV6-5, the J call TRBJ2-7; perhaps TRBD2 as D (6 bases). Germline CDR1 is MNHEY and CDR2 is SVGAGI. The CDR3 length is 12 residues. The germline V and J ends were trimmed by 2 bases and 6 bases, with 8 bases remaining between them. CDR3 loop: CASSYTGSEQYF. The CDR3 coding sequence is TGTGCCAGCAGTTACACCGGGAGCGAGCAGTACTTC.

The chain links TRBV6-5 to TRBJ2-7; 13 positions agree with TRBD2. V was pared by 4 bases and J by 4 bases, with 1 base of the junction left unmatched. The CDR3 has 14 residues. CDR1 is MNHEY, CDR2 SVGAGI, per germline. In DNA form, the CDR3 reads TGTGCCAGCAGTTGGACTAGCGGGAGTTACGAGCAGTACTTC. This encodes CASSWTSGSYEQYF.

This rearrangement joins TRBV15 to TRBJ1-5, with 7 bases lining up with TRBD1. Germline V lookup: CDR1 LNHNV, CDR2 YYDKDF (reference sequence). The junction had 7 bases not matched to a gene; V was cut back by 0 bases and J by 2 bases. CDR3 size: 17 residues. The CDR3 here is CATSREVLGGGNQPQHF. Here the CDR3 DNA reads TGTGCCACCAGCAGAGAGGTGCTAGGGGGCGGCAATCAGCCCCAGCATTTT.

The chain couples TRBV5-4 to TRBJ2-1, with a possible D match to TRBD2 (7 bases). Trimming took off 3 bases at V and 0 bases at J, with 13 bases between the two ends. CDR3 length: 16 residues. Germline V gives CDR1 SGHNT, CDR2 YYREEE (reference sequence). The CDR3 nucleotides read TGTGCCAGCAGCTCGGAGGGGGGGAGCTCCTACAATGAGCAGTTCTTC. Its protein product is CASSSEGGSSYNEQFF.

This chain uses TRBV7-6 with TRBJ2-3; 8 nucleotides line up with TRBD1. CDR3 size: 14 residues. CDR1 is SGHVS and CDR2 is FNYEAQ in the germline V gene. Trimming cost V 5 bases and J 6 bases; bases outside gene matches: 7. The CDR3 is CASSLRTGYDTQYF. The DNA for the CDR3 is TGTGCCAGCAGCCTCCGGACAGGGTATGATACGCAGTATTTT.

This sequence joins TRBV6-5 and TRBJ1-2, with a weak D call TRBD1 (6 bases). This CDR3 is built from 12 residues. Trimming cost V 4 bases and J 8 bases, with 11 bases left between them. Germline CDR1 is MNHEY and CDR2 is SVGAGI. The CDR3 loop is CASSLQGSGYTF. The CDR3 nucleotides read TGTGCCAGCAGTTTGCAGGGGTCCGGCTACACCTTC.

V usage is TRBV18 and J usage is TRBJ2-1; tentatively, D is TRBD1 (6 bases). Trimming stripped 5 bases from V and 5 bases from J, with 10 bases between. CDR1 is KGHSH, CDR2 LQKENI, per germline. The CDR3 totals 13 residues. The CDR3 region is CASSSRTDNEQFF. Here the CDR3 DNA reads TGTGCCAGCTCATCCAGGACAGACAATGAGCAGTTCTTC. The full variable domain, rest sourced from reference TRBV18 and TRBJ2-1, is NAGVMQNPRHLVRRRGQEARLRCSPMKGHSHVYWYRQLPEEGLKFMVYLQKENIIDESGMPKERFSAEFPKEGPSILRIQQVVRGDSAAYFCASSSRTDNEQFFGPGTRLTVL.

The rearrangement links TRBV11-2 to TRBJ1-1; 8 bases fit TRBD1. V lost 4 bases, J lost 3 bases, and 7 bases stayed unmatched. The CDR3 is 15 amino acids. Germline loops: CDR1 SGHAT, CDR2 FQNNGV. The CDR3, as DNA: TGTGCCAGCAGCTCCGGCCAGGGGGCCTACACTGAAGCTTTCTTT. Its translation: CASSSGQGAYTEAFF.

The chain links TRBV6-5 to TRBJ2-7, with D perhaps given as TRBD1 or TRBD2 (5 bases each). Germline V gene sequence: CDR1 MNHEY, CDR2 SVGAGI. The length of the CDR3 is 14 residues. V was pared by 6 bases and J by 3 bases, with 15 bases between. In DNA, the CDR3 is TGTGCCAGCAGCCGCCGGGGCCCGAACTACGAGCAGTACTTC. Its protein product is CASSRRGPNYEQYF.

V gene TRBV10-2 combines with J gene TRBJ2-7; 8 bases agree with TRBD1. V lost 8 bases and J lost 4; bases outside the gene matches: 7. This CDR3 has 13 amino acids. The V gene's germline CDR1 is WSHSY and CDR2 SAAADI. CDR3 residues: CASSRQGWYEQYF. CDR3 DNA sequence: TGCGCCAGCTCCCGACAGGGGTGGTACGAGCAGTACTTC.

The chain couples TRBV7-2 to TRBJ1-3; 7 positions agree with TRBD1. The CDR3 covers 15 residues. J lost 0 bases, V lost 4 bases, and 3 bases had no gene match. CDR1 SGHTA and CDR2 FQGNSA come from the germline V gene. CDR3: CASSSQGSSGNTIYF. The CDR3 DNA reads as TGTGCCAGCAGCTCACAGGGGAGCTCTGGAAACACCATATATTTT.

V gene TRBV5-1 combines with J gene TRBJ2-5, with 9 bases that match TRBD2. Germline trimming cut 0 bases from V and 13 bases from J; bases unmatched to any gene: 7. Germline assignment: CDR1 SGHRS and CDR2 YFSETQ. CDR3 size: 13 residues. CDR3 sequence reads: CASSLELAGGPYF. For the CDR3, the DNA is TGCGCCAGCAGCTTGGAACTAGCGGGTGGCCCGTACTTC.

This rearrangement joins TRBV23-1 to TRBJ2-1, with 7 bases fitting TRBD2. TRBV23-1 is flagged as an ORF with uncertain function. The junction had 15 bases not matched to a gene; V was cut back by 3 bases and J by 10 bases. The CDR3 is 16 residues long. The CDR3 DNA reads as TGCGCCAGCAGTCATTGCACCCTTGGGGGGGAGGGGGAGCAGTTCTTC. The encoded protein is CASSHCTLGGEGEQFF.

The rearrangement uses TRBV7-6 and TRBJ2-2, with D unresolved. The CDR3 runs 15 residues. Per germline, CDR1 SGHVS and CDR2 FNYEAQ. V was shortened by 5 bases and J by 4 bases, with 14 bases between the two germline ends. DNA for the CDR3: TGTGCCAGCAGCCTCCTCGGCGGTGTCACCGGGGAGCTGTTTTTT. Amino acids: CASSLLGGVTGELFF.

The chain has TRBV19 and TRBJ1-2, with 7 bases aligning to TRBD1. Germline V CDR1 and CDR2: LNHDA, SQIVND (reference sequence). The CDR3 sequence is 13 residues long. The V gene end was trimmed by 6 bases and the J gene end by 4 bases; junction bases not matched to a gene: 5. The DNA of the CDR3 is TGTGCCAGTAGCGGGACAGCGGGCTATGGCTACACCTTC. Amino acid sequence: CASSGTAGYGYTF.

The chain carries TRBV14 and TRBJ2-1; no reliable D call. From germline, CDR1 is SGHDN and CDR2 FVKESK. V lost 4 bases, J lost 9 bases, and 13 bases lay in between. This CDR3 comprises 13 residues. The CDR3 coding sequence is TGTGCCAGCAGCCCTTTAGAGGTGGGTGAGCAGTTCTTC. Translated, it gives CASSPLEVGEQFF.

The chain recombines TRBV11-1 with TRBJ2-1, with 13 bases fitting TRBD2. The germline V gene encodes CDR1 SGHAT and CDR2 FQDESV (reference sequence). The CDR3 runs 15 residues. V lost 5 bases to trimming and J lost 7 bases; unmatched junction nucleotides: 5. The CDR3 region is CASSIGLAGVNEQFF. The DNA for the CDR3 is TGTGCCAGCAGCATAGGACTAGCGGGGGTGAATGAGCAGTTCTTC.

This chain joins TRBV6-6 and TRBJ2-5, with 7 positions matching TRBD2. Looked up from germline, CDR1 is MNHNY and CDR2 is SVGAGI (reference sequence). Trimming took 6 bases from V and 5 from J; bases not matched to a gene: 9. The CDR3 is 14 residues long. The CDR3, as DNA: TGTGCCAGCAGCTCGGAGGGGAGGGGCGAGACCCAGTACTTC. This translates into CASSSEGRGETQYF.

The V and J genes are TRBV6-5 and TRBJ1-1, with D perhaps matching TRBD1 (5 bases). The CDR3 is 15 residues long. V lost 2 bases and J lost 0, with 10 bases in between. Per germline, CDR1 MNHEY and CDR2 SVGAGI. Here the CDR3 reads CASSYGGGVNTEAFF. The CDR3 DNA reads as TGTGCCAGCAGTTACGGCGGGGGGGTGAACACTGAAGCTTTCTTT.

The chain recombines TRBV11-3 with TRBJ1-2; the D gene is possibly TRBD1 (5 bases). Germline CDR1 and CDR2: SGHNT and YENEEA. V dropped 1 base and J dropped 7 bases, with 10 bases sitting between them. The CDR3 runs 13 residues. This chain's CDR3 is CASSLGWDSGYTF. The CDR3 DNA is TGTGCCAGCAGCTTAGGATGGGACTCTGGCTACACCTTC.